The text below deals with one T cell receptor beta chain. It was with unique molecular identifiers that the TCRbeta library was prepared. MiXCR, run by TCRdb on the PCR reads, gives a single entry per CDR3 protein. The sample has a few hundred thousand distinct CDR3 sequences, about a tenth seen once. The data originate from a study of T-cell reconstitution after alpha-beta-depleted transplantation in children. Germline V lookup: CDR1 MDHEN, CDR2 SYDVKM. CDR3 size: 17 residues. Trimming at V came to 1 base and at J to 6 bases, leaving 9 bases not matched to a gene. This receptor was identified in a human donor who donated a stem cell graft to a child with acute lymphoblastic leukemia. The chain combines TRBV28 with TRBJ2-2; 9 bases fit TRBD1. The sequencing here drew on PBMCs from the stem cell graft donor, taken from the stem cell graft. Written as DNA, the CDR3 is TGTGCCAGCAGTTTATCGCCGGGACAGGGTGGGTCCGGGGAGCTGTTTTTT. It translates to CASSLSPGQGGSGELFF.